The sequence of this TCR beta chain was determined in a study of blood T cell repertoires in COVID-19. Study-wide background: Samples of COVID-19 (acute and convalescent) were obtained from the United States, Italy and Spain. In each case, the material was cDNA or gDNA derived from T cells, B-cell-depleted T cells, or PBMCs.

Germline CDR1 is LGHNA and CDR2 is YNFKEQ. The CDR3 covers 17 residues. V shed 2 bases, J shed 1 base, and the junction held 5 bases outside the gene matches. During active infection, Seattle patients enrolled and were then monitored through disease. The table came from immunoSEQ multiplex PCR; TCRdb's copy has only in-frame clones and leaves some out. This table holds 250,000 to 300,000 clones, about 86% found once. The rearrangement joins TRBV4-2 to TRBJ2-2; 9 positions match TRBD2. This TCR was recovered from a woman in her twenties or thirties with COVID-19, enrolled during active disease. The sample comprised peripheral blood. In DNA form, the CDR3 reads TGTGCCAGCAGCCAACAGAGGACTAGCGAGAACACCGGGGAGCTGTTTTTT. The encoded protein is CASSQQRTSENTGELFF.